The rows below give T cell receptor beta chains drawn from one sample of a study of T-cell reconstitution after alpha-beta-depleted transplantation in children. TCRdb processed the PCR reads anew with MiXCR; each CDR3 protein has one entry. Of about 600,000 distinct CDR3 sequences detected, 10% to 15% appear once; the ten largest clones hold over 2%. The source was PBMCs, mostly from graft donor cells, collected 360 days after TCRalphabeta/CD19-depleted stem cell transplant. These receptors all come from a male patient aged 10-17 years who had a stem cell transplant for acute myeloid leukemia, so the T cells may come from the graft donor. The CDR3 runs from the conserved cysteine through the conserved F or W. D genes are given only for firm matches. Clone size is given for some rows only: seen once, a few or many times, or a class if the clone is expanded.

TGTGCCAGCAGCTTAGCAACAGGGGCAGATACGCAGTATTTT	CASSLATGADTQYF	many	TRBV7-2	TRBJ2-3	TRBD1
TGTAGTTCGCAGACCGAGGGAACCGGGGAGCTGTTTTTT	CSSQTEGTGELFF	many	TRBV28	TRBJ2-2	NA
TGTGCCAGCAGCCAAGATAATCTAGCGGGAGGCAAGCAGTACTTC	CASSQDNLAGGKQYF	few	TRBV3-1	TRBJ2-7	TRBD2
TGTGCCACCAGCAGGACTAGCGGAACCTACGAGCAGTACTTC	CATSRTSGTYEQYF	NA	TRBV15	TRBJ2-7	TRBD2
TGTGCCAGCAGCACGACTAGCCCCGGAATAGGAGGCGATGAGCAGTTCTTC	CASSTTSPGIGGDEQFF	few	TRBV6-2/TRBV6-3	TRBJ2-1	TRBD2
TGTGCCACCTGGGGACTAGCGGCAAGGGGGCAAGAGACCCAGTACTTC	CATWGLAARGQETQYF	many	TRBV7-9	TRBJ2-5	TRBD2
TGTGCCAGCACGGGGGGTAATGAAAAACTGTTTTTT	CASTGGNEKLFF	NA	TRBV12-3/TRBV12-4	TRBJ1-4	NA
TGTGCCAGCAGTTCCCGGACAGGGGGAGGGGAGCAGTACTTC	CASSSRTGGGEQYF	NA	TRBV7-8	TRBJ2-7	TRBD1
TGTGCCAGCAGTACTGGGGGGCTGGGCAATCAGCCCCAGCATTTT	CASSTGGLGNQPQHF	few	TRBV6-5	TRBJ1-5	NA
TGTGCCAGCAGTGTATCGGACGGACCTAACACTGAAGCTTTCTTT	CASSVSDGPNTEAFF	few	TRBV6-1	TRBJ1-1	NA
TGTGCCAGCAGTCACCCCAGGCAGGGTCTCAACGGGGAGCTGTTTTTT	CASSHPRQGLNGELFF	few	TRBV6-5	TRBJ2-2	NA
TGTGCCAGCAGCCCCGGGACAGGGCAAAACATTCAGTACTTC	CASSPGTGQNIQYF	many	TRBV5-5	TRBJ2-4	TRBD1
TGTGCCAGCAGTGAATTCCGGGGAGTGATCGTTGAGCAGTTCTTC	CASSEFRGVIVEQFF	few	TRBV25-1	TRBJ2-1	NA
TGTGCCAGCAGCTCCCTGGGACTAGCGGAAGAGACCCAGTACTTC	CASSSLGLAEETQYF	NA	TRBV7-3	TRBJ2-5	TRBD2
TGCGCCAGCAGCGCAGGACTACCATCCTACAATGAGCAGTTCTTC	CASSAGLPSYNEQFF	many	TRBV5-1	TRBJ2-1	NA
TGTGCCAGCAGTTTAGGGGCTAGCGGGAGCGGGAATGAGCAGTTCTTC	CASSLGASGSGNEQFF	few	TRBV12-3/TRBV12-4	TRBJ2-1	TRBD2
TGTGCCAGCAGTTGGGGGTGGACAGTTAATCAGCCCCAGCATTTT	CASSWGWTVNQPQHF	few	TRBV28	TRBJ1-5	NA
TGTGCCAGCAGCCAAGGGAAAGGGAATTTCGCCACTGAAGCTTTCTTT	CASSQGKGNFATEAFF	few	TRBV3-1	TRBJ1-1	NA
TGCAGCGCCAATCGCCGACTAACCAACAATGAGCAGTTCTTC	CSANRRLTNNEQFF	NA	TRBV29-1	TRBJ2-1	NA
TGCAGTGCTCGGGACAGGGGATCACCCCTCCACTTT	CSARDRGSPLHF	few	TRBV20-1	TRBJ1-6	TRBD1
TGTGCCAGCAGCCTCCTGACAGGGTGGGCCACCGGGGAGCTGTTTTTT	CASSLLTGWATGELFF	few	TRBV3-1	TRBJ2-2	TRBD1
TGTGCCAGCAGCTTGATGCGGGAAGGGGACAAAAACATTCAGTACTTC	CASSLMREGDKNIQYF	many	TRBV5-4	TRBJ2-4	NA
TGCAGTTCCCCGGGGGCTAGCTCCTACGAGCAGTACTTC	CSSPGASSYEQYF	NA	TRBV20-1	TRBJ2-7	NA
TGTGCCAGCAGCTGGGGACTAGCTGGGCGTGGAGATACGCAGTATTTT	CASSWGLAGRGDTQYF	many	TRBV7-3	TRBJ2-3	TRBD2
TGTGCCAGCAGCCAAGAGAATATCGGGACAGGGTGGCTATCCTACGAGCAGTACTTC	CASSQENIGTGWLSYEQYF	few	TRBV3-1	TRBJ2-7	TRBD1
TGCGCCAGCAGCTCCGACTACCCCTCTCGCAATGAGCAGTTCTTC	CASSSDYPSRNEQFF	few	TRBV5-1	TRBJ2-1	NA
TGTGCCAGCAGCTTGCGAAGTTGGGAGTGGTCAGATACGCAGTATTTT	CASSLRSWEWSDTQYF	many	TRBV12-3/TRBV12-4	TRBJ2-3	NA
TGCAGTGCTGACCCGGGACTGCAAGAGACCCAGTACTTC	CSADPGLQETQYF	NA	TRBV20-1	TRBJ2-5	NA
TGCGCCAGCAGCTTGGAGGCAGCCAGGAATGAGCAGTTCTTC	CASSLEAARNEQFF	many	TRBV5-1	TRBJ2-1	NA
TGTGCCAGCAGCCAAGATCAGGTACGGAACACCGGCACAGATACGCAGTATTTT	CASSQDQVRNTGTDTQYF	NA	TRBV4-2	TRBJ2-3	NA
TGTGCCATCAGTGTCGACAGGGCTCCTGGGGCCAACGTCCTGACTTTC	CAISVDRAPGANVLTF	NA	TRBV10-3	TRBJ2-6	TRBD1
TGTGCCAGCAGCTTAACAGGGGGAACCTACAATGAGCAGTTCTTC	CASSLTGGTYNEQFF	NA	TRBV7-3	TRBJ2-1	NA
TGTGCCAGCTCACCCAAGGGGGGTTCCTTAGGGCCCCAGCATTTT	CASSPKGGSLGPQHF	many	TRBV18	TRBJ1-5	NA
TGTGCCAGCAGCCAACATCTCGGACAGGGAAACACCGGGGAGCTGTTTTTT	CASSQHLGQGNTGELFF	NA	TRBV11-2	TRBJ2-2	TRBD1
TGCAGCGTCGCTTACACAGGGGGCCCGGGAGAGCAGTACTTC	CSVAYTGGPGEQYF	few	TRBV29-1	TRBJ2-7	TRBD1
TGTGCCAGCAGCCACGGACTTTTTAGCGGGAGTGTCAACAATGAGCAGTTCTTC	CASSHGLFSGSVNNEQFF	NA	TRBV4-2	TRBJ2-1	TRBD2
TGCAGTGCTAGGAAACAGCAAGTATACAATGAGCAGTTCTTC	CSARKQQVYNEQFF	NA	TRBV20-1	TRBJ2-1	NA
TGTGCCAGCAGTTTACCCGACAGGGACAATCAGCCCCAGCATTTT	CASSLPDRDNQPQHF	few	TRBV28	TRBJ1-5	TRBD1
TGTGCCAGCTCACCATCCAGGTTCGAGACCCAGTACTTC	CASSPSRFETQYF	few	TRBV18	TRBJ2-5	NA
TGTGCCAGCAGTTCCATTGAGCGGGTCACCTCCTACGAGCAGTACTTC	CASSSIERVTSYEQYF	NA	TRBV12-3/TRBV12-4	TRBJ2-7	NA
TGTGCCAGCAGTTACTCGAAAGATAGCGGGAGCCCCTACCGAATAACGCAGTATTTT	CASSYSKDSGSPYRITQYF	few	TRBV6-5	TRBJ2-3	TRBD2
TGTGCCAGCAGCGTAGGGGACACCGGGGAGCTGTTTTTT	CASSVGDTGELFF	few	TRBV9	TRBJ2-2	NA
TGTGCCAGCAGAGGCGCTATGAACACCGGGGAGCTGTTTTTT	CASRGAMNTGELFF	NA	TRBV6-2/TRBV6-3	TRBJ2-2	NA
TGCAGTGCTACCCGGACAGGACTCCCCGGGGAGCTGTTTTTT	CSATRTGLPGELFF	NA	TRBV20-1	TRBJ2-2	TRBD1
TGTGCCAGCAGCAAAGGACTAGCCCTCCCCTACGAGCAGTACTTC	CASSKGLALPYEQYF	many	TRBV7-3	TRBJ2-7	TRBD2
TGTGCCAGCAGTTCCCCCGAAGGGCCCCTCAATGAGCAGTTCTTC	CASSSPEGPLNEQFF	few	TRBV28	TRBJ2-1	NA
TGTGCCTGGAGTGAGGACAGGGGTCGGGAGCAGTACTTC	CAWSEDRGREQYF	NA	TRBV30	TRBJ2-7	TRBD1
TGTGCCAGCATTGGGACAGGGCTATGGAATCAGCCCCAGCATTTT	CASIGTGLWNQPQHF	NA	TRBV6-2/TRBV6-3	TRBJ1-5	TRBD1
TGTGCCAGCAGCTTAAACCAGGGACCCACCTACGAGCAGTACTTC	CASSLNQGPTYEQYF	NA	TRBV7-3	TRBJ2-7	NA
TGTGCCAGCAGCTTAATCGCGGGAGGGTTAAATGAGCAGTTCTTC	CASSLIAGGLNEQFF	many	TRBV7-9	TRBJ2-1	TRBD2